This TCR beta chain was recorded in a study of T cells in Graves' hyperthyroidism and ophthalmopathy. Study summary: At initial diagnosis, before any treatment had begun, peripheral blood was obtained.

Amplified TCR beta CDR3 regions came from RNA transcripts. A set of HTBI primers served as the primers for a first-round RT-PCR of the TCR CDR3. MiXCR was run by TCRdb on the multiplex PCR reads, yielding one entry per CDR3 protein. The sample gives more than 450,000 distinct CDR3 sequences, approximately 20% of which show up once; about 50% is in the top ten. As concerns this clonotype: Its antigen remains unidentified.

The CDR3 loop spans 15 amino acids. With V trimmed by 4 bases and J by 4 bases, 3 bases remained unmatched. The germline CDR1 and CDR2 sequences are SNHLY and FYNNEI. Diagnoses used clinical symptoms, serum thyroxine and TRAb, thyroid ultrasound and orbital computed tomography. General study findings and limits: Model-based prediction identified ophthalmopathy a median around 6.7 months prior to its onset. The majority of expanded thyroid clonotypes above 0.001 also appeared in blood.

This sequence joins TRBV2 and TRBJ2-3; 12 bases line up with TRBD2. This TCR derives from a man in his forties or fifties with Graves' ophthalmopathy. The sequenced sample was blood. The CDR3 DNA sequence: TGTGCCAGCAGTGTTCTAGCGGGGGGGGCAGATACGCAGTATTTT. It codes for CASSVLAGGADTQYF.